This entry features one TCR beta chain sequence. Its antigen has not been determined. No base quality information exists; no much larger clone differs at one position. The meaning of the sample's treatment or condition label: allogeneic hematopoietic cell transplantation with graft depleted of TCRalphabeta T cells and CD19 B cells. The transplant recipients were children given TCRalphabeta/CD19-depleted allogeneic hematopoietic cell grafts. These data are taken from a study of T-cell reconstitution after alpha-beta-depleted transplantation in children (TCRdb year 2016). About the study as a whole: The study quantitatively tracked T-cell immune reconstitution after TCRalphabeta/CD19-depleted allogeneic hematopoietic cell transplantation in children using TCR repertoire profiling.

Library construction relied on PCR. Sequencing was carried out with an Illumina HiSeq 2500. TCR libraries were prepared with molecular barcoding, using unique molecular identifiers to normalize TCRbeta repertoire quantification. TCRdb's own reprocessing of the public reads used fastp at Q25 and MiXCR and kept productive beta chains. Every entry covers one CDR3 protein and lists the most common genes and DNA from its rows. The sample table shows more than 200,000 distinct CDR3 sequences, and 20% to 30% are seen once. The leading ten clones occupy roughly 5% of the sample. Compared with germline, V lacks 5 bases and J lacks 5 bases; bases without a gene match: 11. Taken from cysteine to phenylalanine, the CDR3 has 15 residues. Of all the DNA, just the CDR3 is kept, 45 bases in frame from base 1. Via the germline V gene, CDR1 is SGHRS and CDR2 YFSETQ. Study-level results and caveats: The frequencies of hyperexpanded clones fell over the following months, and after one year, T-cell counts and TCRbeta diversity were mostly attributed to newly produced T cells. In some patients, high TCRbeta diversity at day 60 was attributed to recipient T cells and intrathymic progenitors that had survived conditioning. The apparently early alphabetaT-cell count recovery about two months after transplant was reportedly dependent on only several hundred rapidly expanded clones derived from non-depleted graft cells.

Source: PBMCs, mostly from graft donor cells, taken 360 days after TCRalphabeta/CD19-depleted stem cell transplant. The TCR was taken from a female patient between 2 and 10 years old who had a stem cell transplant for congenital amegakaryocytic thrombocytopenia, so the T cells may come from the graft donor. This chain is built from TRBV5-1 and TRBJ1-2; TRBD1 aligns with 8 central bases. The CDR3 protein is CASSSGSGGWYGYTF. The nucleotide sequence is TGCGCCAGCAGTTCCGGCTCAGGGGGCTGGTATGGCTACACCTTC.